The 32 T cell receptor beta chains in this list originate from one sample, sequenced in a study of cytotoxic CD8 clonotypes in ibrutinib-treated CLL. TCRdb's table, derived via immunoSEQ multiplex PCR, lists solely in-frame clones and lacks some. The table lists some 170,000 clones, roughly 84% of them singletons. The sample consisted of PBMCs, taken at disease progression, from a patient treated with ibrutinib. These receptor sequences come from a human donor with chronic lymphocytic leukemia.

This clone was counted between two and nine times. J is TRBJ1-5 and V is TRBV7-3; D ambiguous. The CDR3 spans 12 residues. Trimming stripped 5 bases from V and 6 bases from J, with 8 bases between. From germline, CDR1 is SGHTA and CDR2 FQGTGA. CDR3 residues: CASSLPGQPQHF. The DNA of the CDR3 is TGTGCCAGCAGCCTTCCGGGTCAGCCCCAGCATTTT. Supplemented by reference TRBV7-3 and TRBJ1-5, the full variable domain reads GAGVSQTPSNKVTEKGKYVELRCDPISGHTALYWYRQSLGQGPEFLIYFQGTGAADDSGLPNDRFFAVRPEGSVSTLKIQRTERGDSAVYLCASSLPGQPQHFGDGTRLSIL.

The chain links TRBV5-1 to TRBJ2-1; D is ambiguous. Looked up from germline, CDR1 is SGHRS and CDR2 is YFSETQ. CDR3 size: 13 residues. Trimming left V 0 bases short and J 5 bases short, with 6 bases between. The CDR3 loop reads CASSLGRDNEQFF. CDR3 bases: TGCGCCAGCAGCTTGGGTAGGGACAATGAGCAGTTCTTC.

CDR3 in amino acids: CASSFSGAGNEKLFF. In DNA, the CDR3 is TGTGCCAGCAGTTTTTCCGGGGCAGGTAATGAAAAACTGTTTTTT. J is TRBJ1-4 and V is TRBV27, with D possibly TRBD1 on 5 matching bases. V lost 3 bases, J lost 4 bases, and 12 bases lay in between. CDR3 length equals 15 residues. From germline, CDR1 is MNHEY and CDR2 SMNVEV (reference sequence).

J is TRBJ2-2 and V is TRBV6-1; D is possibly TRBD2 (6 bases). CDR1 and CDR2 from the germline V gene are MNHNS and SASEGT. Trimming took off 3 bases at V and 5 bases at J, with 19 bases between the two ends. The CDR3 covers 17 residues. The CDR3 bases are TGTGCCAGCAGTGATGGGAGCCAGGGAGGTTGGACCGGGGAGCTGTTTTTT. Its translation: CASSDGSQGGWTGELFF.

This clone was observed once. The chain couples TRBV6-1 to TRBJ1-5; no definite D call. CDR1 and CDR2 from the germline V gene are MNHNS and SASEGT. The length of the CDR3 is 14 residues. V was cut by 4 bases and J by 3 bases, with 10 bases left in between. The CDR3 protein is CASSAPPPNQPQHF. As DNA, the CDR3 is TGTGCCAGCAGTGCCCCACCCCCCAATCAGCCCCAGCATTTT.

This clone appeared once. The rearrangement joins TRBV13 to TRBJ2-3; D is perhaps TRBD1 or TRBD2 (5 bases each). V shed 5 bases and J shed 3 bases, with 15 bases lying between them. The CDR3 loop spans 15 amino acids. Germline loops: CDR1 PRHDT, CDR2 FYEKMQ (reference sequence). The DNA for the CDR3 is TGTGCCAGCAGCGCCGGGACCTGGGGGACAGATACGCAGTATTTT. Amino acids: CASSAGTWGTDTQYF.

The genes are TRBV19 and TRBJ2-7; D may be TRBD1 or TRBD2 (6 bases each). The V end was cut by 3 bases, the J end by 3 bases, with 15 bases between. This CDR3 is 15 amino acids long. Germline V gene data show CDR1 as LNHDA and CDR2 as SQIVND (reference sequence). CDR3 in amino acids: CASSMGSEGVYEQYF. The CDR3 region has the DNA TGTGCCAGTAGTATGGGATCGGAGGGGGTCTACGAGCAGTACTTC.

V gene TRBV29-1 combines with J gene TRBJ2-7; 11 positions match TRBD1. CDR1 and CDR2 (germline): SQVTM, ANQGSEA. The CDR3 runs to 14 residues. With 6 bases clipped from V and 4 bases from J, the junction kept 8 bases outside the gene matches. The CDR3: CSVGRGDRGYEQYF. CDR3 sequence (DNA): TGCAGCGTCGGGAGGGGGGACAGGGGGTACGAGCAGTACTTC.

The chain carries TRBV28 and TRBJ2-3; a weak D match, TRBD1 (6 bases). The CDR3 is 15 amino acids. Germline assignment: CDR1 MDHEN and CDR2 SYDVKM. Deletions cut 7 bases from V and 6 bases from J, with 20 bases between. CDR3 sequence: CASMIGDILGDTQYF. Written as DNA, the CDR3 is TGTGCCAGCATGATAGGGGACATTCTAGGCGATACGCAGTATTTT.

The chain couples TRBV6-5 to TRBJ1-4; 11 nucleotides align to TRBD1. The V gene end was trimmed by 4 bases and the J gene end by 7 bases; junction bases not matched to a gene: 5. This CDR3 contains 15 residues. Per germline, CDR1 MNHEY and CDR2 SVGAGI. The CDR3: CASSSMGQGGEKLFF. The CDR3, as DNA: TGTGCCAGCAGTTCGATGGGACAGGGGGGTGAAAAACTGTTTTTT.

The gene calls are TRBV7-9 and TRBJ1-1; the match to TRBD1 covers 7 bases. The CDR3 covers 19 residues. The germline CDR1 and CDR2 sequences are SEHNR and FQNEAQ (reference sequence). J gave up 5 bases and V 5 bases, and 23 bases lay outside the gene matches. The DNA for the CDR3 is TGTGCCAGCAGCCCTCTCCCCGGCAGGGGGAGACGAGGTCGGACTGAAGCTTTCTTT. Translating gives CASSPLPGRGRRGRTEAFF. The full variable domain, its missing parts supplied by reference TRBV7-9 and TRBJ1-1, is DTGVSQNPRHKITKRGQNVTFRCDPISEHNRLYWYRQTLGQGPEFLTYFQNEAQLEKSRLLSDRFSAERPKGSFSTLEIQRTEQGDSAMYLCASSPLPGRGRRGRTEAFFGQGTRLTVV.

This rearrangement joins TRBV11-2 to TRBJ2-4, with D perhaps TRBD2 (5 bases). Germline loops: CDR1 SGHAT, CDR2 FQNNGV. The CDR3 totals 18 residues. The germline V and J ends were trimmed by 5 bases and 0 bases, with 20 bases remaining between them. The CDR3: CASSPGGLTTLAKNIQYF. CDR3 nucleotides: TGTGCCAGCAGCCCCGGCGGGCTAACAACCTTAGCCAAAAACATTCAGTACTTC.

This chain connects TRBV5-1 to TRBJ1-2; 9 positions agree with TRBD1. The CDR3 totals 13 residues. V shed 4 bases and J 6 bases; nucleotides not matched to a gene: 4. CDR1 and CDR2 from the germline V gene are SGHRS and YFSETQ. The CDR3 spells CASSERTGDGYTF. In DNA, the CDR3 is TGCGCCAGCAGCGAGCGGACAGGGGATGGCTACACCTTC.

This clone appeared once. This chain joins TRBV9 and TRBJ1-2; D may be TRBD1 (6 bases). Trimming left V 0 bases short and J 2 bases short, with 20 bases between. The CDR3 runs 18 residues. Germline values: CDR1 SGDLS, CDR2 YYNGEE. The CDR3 nucleotides are TGTGCCAGCAGCGTAGTTCCCGAGAGAACAGGGCCGAACTATGGCTACACCTTC. Protein product: CASSVVPERTGPNYGYTF.

The gene calls are TRBV5-1 and TRBJ2-1; unclear D gene. The CDR3 sequence is 16 residues long. Germline V gene sequence: CDR1 SGHRS, CDR2 YFSETQ. The V and J ends lost 2 bases and 2 bases respectively, with 14 bases between them. The CDR3 coding sequence is TGCGCCAGCAGCTTAGACCCTAACGCAGCCTACAATGAGCAGTTCTTC. It translates to CASSLDPNAAYNEQFF.

This clone has more than one count but fewer than ten. V and J are TRBV4-3 and TRBJ1-1; D not certain. Trimming took 3 bases from V and 3 from J, leaving 5 bases between them. The CDR3 runs to 12 residues. Germline CDR1 and CDR2: LGHNA and YSLEER. The CDR3 DNA follows: TGCGCCAGCAGCCAGGGTTACACTGAAGCTTTCTTT. This sequence encodes CASSQGYTEAFF.

This chain uses TRBV27 with TRBJ2-1, with TRBD2 identical over 10 bases. Germline lookup yields CDR1 MNHEY and CDR2 SMNVEV (reference sequence). This CDR3 contains 17 residues. Trimming removed 5 bases from V and 4 bases from J; junction bases left unmatched: 11. This chain's CDR3 is CASSLSPLAGQYNEQFF. The CDR3 DNA reads TGTGCCAGCAGTCTCTCCCCACTAGCGGGGCAGTACAATGAGCAGTTCTTC.

The V call is TRBV19, the J call TRBJ2-7; 7 nucleotides align to TRBD1. Unmatched junction bases numbered 8, after V lost 5 bases and J lost 4 bases. The germline gives CDR1 LNHDA, CDR2 SQIVND (reference sequence). The CDR3 spans 14 residues. CDR3 region: CASSSGTEQYEQYF. The CDR3 region has the DNA TGTGCCAGTAGTTCCGGGACAGAGCAATACGAGCAGTACTTC.

This chain joins TRBV2 and TRBJ2-7, with 8 bases aligning to TRBD1. The V segment lost 5 bases and the J segment 5 bases; nucleotides outside the gene matches: 8. CDR1 is SNHLY, CDR2 FYNNEI, per germline. The CDR3 is made up of 14 amino acids. CDR3 amino acids: CASSNTGGTNEQYF. CDR3 sequence (DNA): TGTGCCAGCAGTAACACAGGGGGGACGAACGAGCAGTACTTC. Complete variable domain (other parts from reference TRBV2 and TRBJ2-7): EPEVTQTPSHQVTQMGQEVILRCVPISNHLYFYWYRQILGQKVEFLVSFYNNEISEKSEIFDDQFSVERPDGSNFTLKIRSTKLEDSAMYFCASSNTGGTNEQYFGPGTRLTVT.

This sequence joins TRBV2 and TRBJ2-7; D is undetermined. From germline, CDR1 is SNHLY and CDR2 FYNNEI. Between the trimmed V and J ends, which lost 2 bases and 7 bases, there was a span of 12 bases. This CDR3 has 13 amino acids. The CDR3 DNA reads TGTGCCAGCAGTGAAAGCCGGTCTGGAGAGCAGTACTTC. This sequence encodes CASSESRSGEQYF.

The chain links TRBV7-9 to TRBJ2-7, with 7 bases aligning to TRBD2. This CDR3 has 15 residues. Germline CDR1 reads SEHNR; CDR2 reads FQNEAQ (reference sequence). The V and J ends lost 7 bases and 3 bases, in that order; junction bases with no gene match: 12. The DNA for the CDR3 is TGTGCCAGCACCTGGGGCGGGAGCGGTGGCTACGAGCAGTACTTC. Its translation is CASTWGGSGGYEQYF.

This rearrangement joins TRBV13 to TRBJ2-7; perhaps TRBD2 as D (6 bases). CDR1 and CDR2 from the germline V gene are PRHDT and FYEKMQ (reference sequence). The CDR3 runs to 15 residues. Trimming removed 6 bases at V and 2 bases at J, with 17 bases between. The CDR3 bases are TGTGCCAGCAGGTCATCTCACGGGAGTGCCTACGAGCAGTACTTC. Residues: CASRSSHGSAYEQYF.

This clone was detected a few times. V and J are TRBV6-1 and TRBJ2-1; tentative D call: TRBD2 (6 bases). V gave up 6 bases and J gave up 4 bases, with 10 bases separating them. CDR1 is MNHNS, CDR2 SASEGT, per germline. The CDR3 is made up of 13 amino acids. The CDR3 sequence is CASSRSGYNEQFF. The DNA for the CDR3 is TGTGCCAGCAGCCGAAGCGGGTACAATGAGCAGTTCTTC.

The genes are TRBV27 and TRBJ1-1; 9 bases fit TRBD1. V lost 6 bases and J lost 3; bases outside the gene matches: 8. This CDR3 has 15 amino acids. Germline values: CDR1 MNHEY, CDR2 SMNVEV (reference sequence). This chain's CDR3 is CASSNRDRVDTEAFF. The CDR3 nucleotides read TGTGCCAGCAGCAACCGGGACAGGGTAGACACTGAAGCTTTCTTT.

V is TRBV5-5 and J is TRBJ2-7; 12 bases match TRBD1. The germline gives CDR1 SGHKS, CDR2 YYEKEE (reference sequence). The J segment lost 5 bases and the V segment lost 1 base, leaving 4 bases of the junction unmatched. CDR3 length: 15 residues. CDR3: CASSLLRDRGHEQYF. In DNA form, the CDR3 reads TGTGCCAGCAGCTTGCTAAGGGACAGGGGGCACGAGCAGTACTTC.

This clone has more than one count but fewer than ten. The V gene is TRBV19, the J gene TRBJ2-2; unclear D gene. This CDR3 region has 14 residues. Per the germline V gene, CDR1 is LNHDA and CDR2 is SQIVND (reference sequence). V was shortened by 10 bases and J by 3 bases, with 15 bases between the two germline ends. The CDR3 coding sequence is TGTGCCACCTCATTCGCCCTTGACACCGGGGAGCTGTTTTTT. Its protein product is CATSFALDTGELFF.

This clone was found many times. The chain has TRBV28 and TRBJ1-2; possible D gene TRBD1, 5 bases. The V gene's germline CDR1 is MDHEN and CDR2 SYDVKM. V was clipped by 4 bases and J by 1 base, with 10 bases between them. The CDR3 covers 14 residues. The CDR3 sequence is CASSYGGSNYGYTF. Here the CDR3 DNA reads TGTGCCAGCAGTTACGGGGGGAGTAACTATGGCTACACCTTC.

The rearrangement joins TRBV28 to TRBJ2-3, with D maybe TRBD1 (7 bases). CDR1 MDHEN and CDR2 SYDVKM come from the germline V gene. V was shortened by 8 bases and J by 0 bases, with 15 bases between the two germline ends. The length of the CDR3 is 15 residues. Here the CDR3 reads CASHGGTASTDTQYF. CDR3 nucleotide sequence: TGTGCCAGCCATGGCGGGACAGCGAGCACAGATACGCAGTATTTT.

This clone appeared a single time. The chain has TRBV9 and TRBJ2-3, with D possibly matching TRBD1 (5 bases). V lost 0 bases, J lost 6 bases, and 17 bases lay in between. Looked up from germline, CDR1 is SGDLS and CDR2 is YYNGEE. CDR3 length equals 16 residues. The CDR3 here is CASSVGPSFKGDTQYF. The CDR3 bases are TGTGCCAGCAGCGTAGGCCCCTCCTTCAAGGGGGATACGCAGTATTTT.

This clone appeared once. Other nucleotide sequences in the sample specify the same CDR3. The gene calls are TRBV20-1 and TRBJ2-3; TRBD2 might be the D (5 bases). This CDR3 spans 11 amino acids. V was cut by 3 bases and J by 5 bases, with 6 bases left in between. Germline CDR1 DFQATT, CDR2 SNEGSKA (reference sequence). CDR3 DNA sequence: TGCAGTGCTAGGAGCGGAGATACGCAGTATTTT. Its translation is CSARSGDTQYF.

This chain joins TRBV5-6 and TRBJ2-1; the D gene is possibly TRBD2 (5 bases). The CDR3 spans 16 residues. CDR1 and CDR2 from the germline V gene are SGHDT and YYEEEE. V was trimmed by 0 bases and J by 5 bases, leaving 15 bases between them. The CDR3 bases are TGTGCCAGCAGCTTGGTCCGGGGAACTCTTCACAATGAGCAGTTCTTC. This gives the protein CASSLVRGTLHNEQFF.

V and J are TRBV5-4 and TRBJ2-1, with D perhaps matching TRBD2 (7 bases). Deletions cut 0 bases from V and 8 bases from J, with 15 bases between. Germline CDR1 is SGHNT and CDR2 is YYREEE (reference sequence). The CDR3 consists of 15 residues. In DNA form, the CDR3 reads TGTGCCAGCAGCTTGGATCGGGGGGCAGTTGATGAGCAGTTCTTC. The encoded protein is CASSLDRGAVDEQFF.